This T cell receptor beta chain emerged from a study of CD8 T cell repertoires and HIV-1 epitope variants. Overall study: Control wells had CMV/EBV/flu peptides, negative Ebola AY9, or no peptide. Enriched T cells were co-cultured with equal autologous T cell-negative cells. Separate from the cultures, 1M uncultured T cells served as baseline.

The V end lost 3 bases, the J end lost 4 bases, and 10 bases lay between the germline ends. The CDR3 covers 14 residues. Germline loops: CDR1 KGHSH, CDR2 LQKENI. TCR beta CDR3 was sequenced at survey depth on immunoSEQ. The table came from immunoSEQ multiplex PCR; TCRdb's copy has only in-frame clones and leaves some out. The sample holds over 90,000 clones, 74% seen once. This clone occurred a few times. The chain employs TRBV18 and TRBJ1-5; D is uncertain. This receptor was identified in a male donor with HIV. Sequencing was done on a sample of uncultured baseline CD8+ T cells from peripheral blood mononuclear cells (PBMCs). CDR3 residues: CASSPGRVNQPQHF. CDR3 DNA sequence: TGTGCCAGCTCACCGGGGAGGGTGAATCAGCCCCAGCATTTT.